These 23 T cell receptor beta chains originate from one sample sequenced in a study of OX40 agonist ivuxolimab in advanced cancers. Assay: immunoSEQ multiplex PCR; the TCRdb copy retains only in-frame clones and omits some. Of tens of thousands of clones in the sample, nearly 85% were seen once. The specimen comprised CD4+ or CD8+ T cells sorted from blood, sampled in a trial of the OX40 agonist ivuxolimab. These receptors all come from an adult with an advanced solid tumor such as melanoma, head and neck, liver or kidney cancer.

This chain joins TRBV7-9 and TRBJ1-3; 9 bases are shared with TRBD1. Germline trimming cut 5 bases from V and 1 base from J; bases unmatched to any gene: 15. Germline V lookup: CDR1 SEHNR, CDR2 FQNEAQ (reference sequence). The CDR3 is 19 amino acids. The CDR3 is CASSDAFRTGAQSGNTIYF. In nucleotides, the CDR3 is TGTGCCAGCAGCGACGCTTTTAGGACAGGGGCGCAGTCTGGAAACACCATATATTTT.

The gene calls are TRBV6-1 and TRBJ2-7, with 9 bases that match TRBD1. Germline-derived CDR1 and CDR2 are MNHNS and SASEGT. Losses at the gene ends were 8 bases for V and 2 bases for J; bases not matched to a gene: 4. This CDR3 contains 13 residues. CDR3 amino acids: CASRDRAPYEQYF. CDR3 in DNA: TGTGCCAGCCGGGACAGGGCCCCCTACGAGCAGTACTTC.

The J gene is TRBJ2-3, the V gene TRBV4-2; possibly TRBD1 or TRBD2 for D (6 bases each). CDR1 is LGHNA and CDR2 is YNFKEQ in the germline V gene. V lost 0 bases, J lost 4 bases, and 8 bases lay in between. The CDR3 spans 14 residues. The CDR3 sequence is CASSQERGADTQYF. The CDR3 nucleotides are TGTGCCAGCAGCCAAGAGAGGGGGGCAGATACGCAGTATTTT.

The genes are TRBV6-6 and TRBJ2-2; D remains unclear. CDR1 is MNHNY, CDR2 SVGAGI, per germline (reference sequence). CDR3 length: 14 amino acids. V was shortened by 4 bases and J by 2 bases, with 8 bases between the two germline ends. The CDR3 DNA reads as TGTGCCAGCAGTTTAGGGCACAACACCGGGGAGCTGTTTTTT. This encodes CASSLGHNTGELFF.

This clone turned up a few times. The rearrangement uses TRBV7-9 and TRBJ2-7; 8 positions agree with TRBD1. The ends lost 6 bases at V and 5 bases at J; junction bases unmatched: 6. Germline CDR1 SEHNR, CDR2 FQNEAQ (reference sequence). The CDR3 runs 13 residues. CDR3 region: CASRLDRDNEQYF. CDR3 nucleotide sequence: TGTGCCAGCAGACTGGACAGGGACAACGAGCAGTACTTC.

The genes are TRBV7-2 and TRBJ1-2; unclear D gene. The germline V gene has CDR1 SGHTA and CDR2 FQGNSA. The CDR3 consists of 14 residues. Trimming left V 1 base short and J 4 bases short, with 10 bases between. The CDR3 here is CASSLVEAFYGYTF. CDR3 bases: TGTGCCAGCAGCTTAGTGGAGGCATTCTATGGCTACACCTTC.

This clone was observed a single time. The CDR3 spells CATSSLRGAEAFF. CDR3 nucleotide sequence: TGTGCCACCAGCAGCTTACGCGGGGCTGAAGCTTTCTTT. V gene TRBV15 combines with J gene TRBJ1-1; D call uncertain. CDR1 is LNHNV and CDR2 is YYDKDF in the germline V gene (reference sequence). V lost 3 bases and J 6 bases, leaving 11 bases between the germline ends. There are 13 residues in the CDR3.

The rearrangement uses TRBV27 and TRBJ2-7; 9 nucleotides line up with TRBD1. V lost 6 bases to trimming and J lost 3 bases; unmatched junction nucleotides: 6. The germline V gene encodes CDR1 MNHEY and CDR2 SMNVEV (reference sequence). The CDR3 covers 14 residues. The DNA of the CDR3 is TGTGCCAGCAGGGACAGGGGATACGACTACGAGCAGTACTTC. This codes for CASRDRGYDYEQYF.

The sample holds a few counts of this clone. The chain links TRBV19 to TRBJ2-1; no clear D gene. Germline V gives CDR1 LNHDA, CDR2 SQIVND (reference sequence). V lost 5 bases to trimming and J lost 4 bases, with 9 bases between them. The CDR3 sequence is 13 residues long. CDR3 protein: CASSASDYNEQFF. The CDR3 nucleotides read TGTGCCAGTAGTGCAAGTGATTACAATGAGCAGTTCTTC.

The chain recombines TRBV7-6 with TRBJ2-7, with TRBD2 matching 8 bases. CDR3 length equals 14 residues. V trimming: 8 bases; J trimming: 5 bases; junction bases outside the gene matches: 11. CDR1 and CDR2 (germline): SGHVS, FNYEAQ. CDR3 sequence: CASAYGRGRHEQYF. CDR3 DNA: TGTGCCAGCGCTTACGGGAGGGGTAGGCACGAGCAGTACTTC. Full variable domain (remainder filled in from reference TRBV7-6 and TRBJ2-7): GAGVSQSPRYKVTKRGQDVALRCDPISGHVSLYWYRQALGQGPEFLTYFNYEAQQDKSGLPNDRFSAERPEGSISTLTIQRTEQRDSAMYRCASAYGRGRHEQYFGPGTRLTVT.

The chain recombines TRBV7-3 with TRBJ2-1; a weak D match, TRBD2 (6 bases). This CDR3 spans 14 amino acids. Per the germline V gene, CDR1 is SGHTA and CDR2 is FQGTGA. Trimming stripped 5 bases from V and 8 bases from J, with 16 bases between. The CDR3 bases are TGTGCCAGCAGCCCGGGAGTAGGGCGGGATGAGCAGTTCTTC. Protein: CASSPGVGRDEQFF.

The V call is TRBV11-2, the J call TRBJ2-7; TRBD2 matches at 7 bases. The CDR3 is made up of 14 amino acids. Unmatched junction bases numbered 10, after V lost 4 bases and J lost 7 bases. Germline CDR1 and CDR2: SGHAT and FQNNGV. The chain's CDR3 is CASSWDPQGGEQYF. Written as DNA, the CDR3 is TGTGCCAGCAGCTGGGACCCCCAGGGAGGGGAGCAGTACTTC.

The rearrangement joins TRBV5-6 to TRBJ2-1, with D possibly matching TRBD1 (5 bases). Trimming shortened V by 5 bases and J by 1 base, and 10 bases separated the two germline ends. CDR1 and CDR2 from the germline V gene are SGHDT and YYEEEE. This CDR3 region has 14 residues. CDR3 DNA sequence: TGTGCCAGCAGGCTTAGGGGTTCCTACAATGAGCAGTTCTTC. It specifies CASRLRGSYNEQFF.

The CDR3 is CASSSTGGREKLFF. The CDR3 DNA follows: TGTGCCAGCAGCTCGACAGGGGGCCGTGAAAAACTGTTTTTT. V and J are TRBV5-4 and TRBJ1-4; 10 nucleotides match TRBD1. Germline V gene lookup returns CDR1 SGHNT and CDR2 YYREEE (reference sequence). This CDR3 has 14 residues. Trimming removed 3 bases from V and 7 bases from J; junction bases left unmatched: 3.

The rearrangement uses TRBV7-9 and TRBJ2-7; 10 bases align to TRBD2. This CDR3 is built from 17 residues. V was clipped by 1 base and J by 5 bases; unmatched bases: 11. CDR1 and CDR2 from the germline V gene are SEHNR and FQNEAQ (reference sequence). Here the CDR3 reads CASSLVGSGRSGNEQYF. CDR3 sequence (DNA): TGTGCCAGCAGCTTAGTCGGTAGCGGGAGGAGTGGTAACGAGCAGTACTTC. The variable domain in full, completed from reference TRBV7-9 and TRBJ2-7, reads DTGVSQNPRHKITKRGQNVTFRCDPISEHNRLYWYRQTLGQGPEFLTYFQNEAQLEKSRLLSDRFSAERPKGSFSTLEIQRTEQGDSAMYLCASSLVGSGRSGNEQYFGPGTRLTVT.

This clone was counted a few times. V usage is TRBV9 and J usage is TRBJ1-1; 9 nucleotides line up with TRBD1. CDR1 and CDR2 from the germline V gene are SGDLS and YYNGEE. The CDR3 contains 14 residues. V was clipped by 3 bases and J by 6 bases; unmatched bases: 6. The CDR3 protein is CASSAVTGGPEAFF. In nucleotides, the CDR3 is TGTGCCAGCAGCGCCGTAACAGGGGGCCCTGAAGCTTTCTTT. The whole variable domain, filled in from reference TRBV9 and TRBJ1-1, reads DSGVTQTPKHLITATGQRVTLRCSPRSGDLSVYWYQQSLDQGLQFLIQYYNGEERAKGNILERFSAQQFPDLHSELNLSSLELGDSALYFCASSAVTGGPEAFFGQGTRLTVV.

The chain recombines TRBV27 with TRBJ1-4; D is undetermined. Germline V gene sequence: CDR1 MNHEY, CDR2 SMNVEV (reference sequence). The ends were cut back, 8 bases at V and 8 bases at J, with 12 bases in the middle. CDR3 length: 12 residues. CDR3 coding DNA: TGTGCCAGCCCCCTCCTTGGAGAAAAACTGTTTTTT. Protein: CASPLLGEKLFF.

This clone was found a few times. The chain links TRBV4-3 to TRBJ2-7; weak D call: TRBD2 (5 bases). CDR1 and CDR2 from the germline V gene are LGHNA and YSLEER. This CDR3 comprises 14 residues. V was clipped by 8 bases and J by 6 bases, with 20 bases between them. The CDR3 DNA is TGCGCCAGCCGAGAGAACCGGGGAAGCGGCGAGCAGTACTTC. Its translation: CASRENRGSGEQYF.

The chain is built from TRBV27 and TRBJ1-2; weak D call: TRBD1 (5 bases). Looked up from germline, CDR1 is MNHEY and CDR2 is SMNVEV (reference sequence). Trimming took 6 bases from V and 3 from J, leaving 14 bases between them. The CDR3 is 14 amino acids. The CDR3 loop is CASSTGTGYYGYTF. The CDR3 DNA follows: TGTGCCAGCAGCACCGGGACGGGCTACTATGGCTACACCTTC.

Only one count was recorded for this clone. The chain carries TRBV6-4 and TRBJ2-2; D is ambiguous. Germline CDR1 MRHNA, CDR2 SNTAGT. The CDR3 is made up of 12 amino acids. V was cut by 6 bases and J by 6 bases, with 8 bases left in between. CDR3 in amino acids: CASSGLAGELFF. The CDR3 nucleotides are TGTGCCAGCAGCGGCCTAGCCGGGGAGCTGTTTTTT.

The chain joins TRBV27 to TRBJ1-1; D is unresolved. Per the germline V gene, CDR1 is MNHEY and CDR2 is SMNVEV (reference sequence). The CDR3 spans 14 residues. The V gene lost 7 bases and the J gene lost 0 bases, with 12 bases spanning the gap. CDR3: CASTPEGMNTEAFF. The CDR3 coding sequence is TGTGCCAGCACACCGGAAGGCATGAACACTGAAGCTTTCTTT.

This chain connects TRBV30 to TRBJ2-5; D is unresolved. The DNA end is a closer match to TRBJ2-7, so the J assignment may be wrong. The germline V gene has CDR1 GTSNPN and CDR2 SVGIG (reference sequence). The CDR3 extends over 12 amino acids. CDR3: CAWTGAGLEQYF. The DNA of the CDR3 is TGTGCCTGGACCGGCGCAGGCCTCGAGCAGTACTTC.

This clone is a singleton in its sample. The chain couples TRBV30 to TRBJ2-4, with a possible D match to TRBD1 (6 bases). This CDR3 has 15 residues. The V end lost 1 base, the J end lost 2 bases, and 12 bases lay between the germline ends. In germline, CDR1 is GTSNPN, CDR2 SVGIG (reference sequence). The CDR3 DNA reads as TGTGCCTGGAGTGCCTTAACAGGGACCAAAAACATTCAGTACTTC. Its protein is CAWSALTGTKNIQYF.